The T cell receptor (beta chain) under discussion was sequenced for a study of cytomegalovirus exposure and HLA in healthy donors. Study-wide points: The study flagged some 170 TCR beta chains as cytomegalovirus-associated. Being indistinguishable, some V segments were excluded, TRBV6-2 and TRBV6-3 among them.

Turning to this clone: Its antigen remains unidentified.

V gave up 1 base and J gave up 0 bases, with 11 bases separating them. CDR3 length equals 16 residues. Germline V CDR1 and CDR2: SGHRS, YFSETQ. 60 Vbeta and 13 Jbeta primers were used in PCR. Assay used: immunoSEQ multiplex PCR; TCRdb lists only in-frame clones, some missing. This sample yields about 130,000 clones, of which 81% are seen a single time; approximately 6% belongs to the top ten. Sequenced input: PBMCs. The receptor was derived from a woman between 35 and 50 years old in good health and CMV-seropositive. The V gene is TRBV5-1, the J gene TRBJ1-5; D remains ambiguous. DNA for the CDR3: TGCGCCAGCAGCTTGTTCCCAGTCGATAGCAATCAGCCCCAGCATTTT. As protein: CASSLFPVDSNQPQHF.